Listed below are T cell receptor beta chains from one sample, sequenced in a study of early T cells in non-severe SARS-CoV-2 infection. TCRdb redid the calling of the 5' RACE reads with MiXCR, one entry per CDR3 protein. The top ten hold approximately 7.3% of the sample, which has nearly 110,000 distinct CDR3 sequences, 11% seen once. The specimen was whole blood. These receptors were collected from an adult who was a healthcare worker with PCR-confirmed SARS-CoV-2 infection or an uninfected control (not recorded which). Each CDR3 is given with its conserved first and last residue. A D gene is named only where the DNA matches it firmly. The listing skips clone size in some rows; elsewhere it reads once, few, many or a size class.

V	J	size	D	CDR3	DNA
TRBV29-1	TRBJ2-7	-	-	CSVEERDTYEQYF	TGCAGCGTTGAAGAGAGGGACACCTACGAGCAGTACTTC
TRBV2	TRBJ1-5	once	-	CASRPEGQPQHF	TGTGCCAGCAGACCAGAGGGTCAGCCCCAGCATTTT
TRBV20-1	TRBJ2-1	few	-	CSARVEGEEQFF	TGCAGTGCTAGAGTAGAGGGAGAGGAGCAGTTCTTC
TRBV20-1	TRBJ2-3	-	-	CSASGAGNTDTQYF	TGCAGTGCTAGCGGAGCGGGCAACACAGATACGCAGTATTTT
TRBV27	TRBJ2-7	-	TRBD1	CASRRGQGSGDEQYF	TGTGCCAGCAGACGGGGACAGGGGTCTGGCGACGAGCAGTACTTC
TRBV5-1	TRBJ1-6	many	-	CASSPGQPYNSPLHF	TGCGCCAGCAGCCCCGGACAGCCTTATAATTCACCCCTCCACTTT
TRBV7-9	TRBJ1-3	many	-	CASSSSGRSSGNTIYF	TGTGCCAGCAGCTCATCGGGACGCAGCTCTGGAAACACCATATATTTT
TRBV30	TRBJ2-7	-	-	CAGALGVNEQYF	TGTGCCGGGGCCCTCGGGGTGAACGAGCAGTACTTC
TRBV6-1	TRBJ1-2	few	-	CASSEIEGPYGYTF	TGTGCCAGCAGTGAAATCGAAGGGCCCTATGGCTACACCTTC
TRBV7-6	TRBJ1-4	-	-	CASSLWTRPTEKLFF	TGTGCCAGCAGCCTCTGGACTAGACCCACCGAAAAACTGTTTTTT
TRBV28	TRBJ1-2	many	-	CASSLTRLYGYTF	TGTGCCAGCAGTTTAACCAGGCTCTATGGCTACACCTTC
TRBV11-2	TRBJ2-5	-	-	CASRHQETQYF	TGTGCCAGCAGGCACCAAGAGACCCAGTACTTC
TRBV9	TRBJ2-1	-	-	CASSVVEVGEQFF	TGTGCCAGCAGCGTAGTAGAGGTCGGTGAGCAGTTCTTC
TRBV28	TRBJ1-4	-	-	CASSLGGSRANEKLFF	TGTGCCAGCAGTTTGGGAGGAAGTCGCGCTAATGAAAAACTGTTTTTT
TRBV28	TRBJ1-5	many	-	CASSLFIGGRGQPQHF	TGTGCCAGCAGTTTATTCATAGGGGGACGAGGTCAGCCCCAGCATTTT
TRBV11-2	TRBJ2-5	-	TRBD1	CASSPMGQGDQETQYF	TGTGCCAGCAGCCCCATGGGACAGGGTGACCAAGAGACCCAGTACTTC
TRBV5-4	TRBJ1-4	few	-	CASSLDSLSEKLFF	TGTGCCAGCAGCTTGGATTCCCTAAGTGAAAAACTGTTTTTT
TRBV19	TRBJ2-1	few	-	CASTNWRSSRGAYNEQFF	TGTGCCAGTACTAACTGGCGGTCCTCCCGCGGAGCCTACAATGAGCAGTTCTTC
TRBV5-1	TRBJ1-3	many	-	CASSLGPGQLSGNTIYF	TGCGCCAGCAGCTTGGGGCCCGGACAACTCTCTGGAAACACCATATATTTT
TRBV15	TRBJ2-1	-	-	CATSNGVSTYNEQFF	TGTGCCACCAGCAACGGGGTCAGCACCTACAATGAGCAGTTCTTC
TRBV20-1	TRBJ2-3	many	-	CSAREGAGTDTQYF	TGCAGTGCTAGAGAGGGCGCTGGCACAGATACGCAGTATTTT
TRBV7-9	TRBJ1-3	few	-	CASSLPGKTGNTIYF	TGTGCCAGCAGCTTACCGGGGAAGACTGGAAACACCATATATTTT
TRBV6-5	TRBJ2-1	-	-	CASSYSGHSSYNEQFF	TGTGCCAGCAGTTACTCAGGGCACAGCTCCTACAATGAGCAGTTCTTC
TRBV20-1	TRBJ2-4	few	-	CSARGSPGANIQYF	TGCAGTGCTAGAGGGTCCCCCGGGGCGAACATTCAGTACTTC
TRBV30	TRBJ1-5	many	-	CAWSRTPNQPQHF	TGTGCCTGGAGTAGGACACCTAATCAGCCCCAGCATTTT
TRBV5-1	TRBJ2-5	many	TRBD2	CASSATSGQETQYF	TGCGCCAGCAGCGCGACTAGCGGCCAAGAGACCCAGTACTTC
TRBV7-9	TRBJ2-7	-	-	CASSATSLTVYEQYF	TGTGCCAGCAGCGCGACTAGTTTGACGGTCTACGAGCAGTACTTC
TRBV28	TRBJ2-2	-	TRBD2	CSSGERHGELFF	TGTTCCAGCGGGGAGAGACACGGGGAGCTGTTTTTT
TRBV4-3	TRBJ2-3	-	-	CASSQENRDGADTQYF	TGCGCCAGCAGCCAAGAGAACAGGGATGGGGCAGATACGCAGTATTTT
TRBV25-1	TRBJ2-7	many	-	CASKHGGDYEQYF	TGTGCCAGCAAGCACGGAGGAGACTACGAGCAGTACTTC
TRBV19	TRBJ2-1	-	-	CASSMFWSGEQFF	TGTGCCAGTAGTATGTTCTGGTCCGGAGAGCAGTTCTTC
TRBV4-1	TRBJ2-7	many	-	CASSQEYGGSLREQYF	TGCGCCAGCAGCCAAGAGTATGGGGGTTCTTTACGGGAGCAGTACTTC
TRBV20-1	TRBJ2-6	many	-	CSARAWDEANVLTF	TGCAGTGCTAGAGCTTGGGACGAGGCCAACGTCCTGACTTTC
TRBV7-2	TRBJ1-1	many	TRBD1	CASSRAGQLNTEAFF	TGTGCCAGCAGCCGCGCGGGACAGCTTAACACTGAAGCTTTCTTT
TRBV20-1	TRBJ2-6	-	-	CSAHRDRASGANVLTF	TGCAGTGCCCACCGGGACCGAGCCTCTGGGGCCAACGTCCTGACTTTC
TRBV20-1	TRBJ2-1	few	-	CSATRFSGVSYNEQFF	TGCAGTGCTACCCGATTTTCGGGAGTTTCCTACAATGAGCAGTTCTTC
TRBV20-1	TRBJ2-1	few	TRBD2	CSAPRTGTSARSYNEQFF	TGCAGTGCTCCTCGAACCGGGACTAGCGCGCGCTCCTACAATGAGCAGTTCTTC
TRBV5-1	TRBJ2-1	-	TRBD1	CASSTGQGRDEQFF	TGCGCCAGCAGCACGGGACAGGGACGAGATGAGCAGTTCTTC
TRBV28	TRBJ2-7	many	TRBD1	CASRQRQGAYEQYF	TGTGCCAGCAGACAAAGACAGGGGGCCTACGAGCAGTACTTC
TRBV12-3/TRBV12-4	TRBJ1-5	many	TRBD1	CASSPTGGRNQPQHF	TGTGCCAGCAGTCCCACAGGGGGCCGGAATCAGCCCCAGCATTTT